The rows below give T cell receptor beta chains drawn from one sample of a study of STAT5B mutations in CD4+ large granular lymphocyte leukemia. The method was immunoSEQ multiplex PCR; TCRdb's version includes in-frame clones alone and lacks a portion of them. The sample carries tens of thousands of clones, about 78% recorded once. The sequenced sample was CD4+ T cells from blood buffy coats. These receptors were taken from a human donor in good health. CDR3s include the opening cysteine and the closing phenylalanine or tryptophan. Each record gives: D gene, V gene, clone size, J gene, CDR3 DNA, CDR3 protein. The D gene is left open where the match is weak. Rows may omit the clone size; those that give it use once, few, many or a size class.

D: -; V: TRBV18; size: -; J: TRBJ1-6; DNA: TGTGCCAGCTCACCTCAGGGTCCCATTAATTCACCCCTCCACTTT; CDR3: CASSPQGPINSPLHF
D: -; V: TRBV7-9; size: -; J: TRBJ2-5; DNA: TGTGCCAGCAGCCTTCCGGGGGTCCCAGAGACCCAGTACTTC; CDR3: CASSLPGVPETQYF
D: -; V: TRBV5-4; size: -; J: TRBJ1-3; DNA: TGTGCCAGCAGCTTGTGGTCAGCCGGAAACACCATATATTTT; CDR3: CASSLWSAGNTIYF
D: -; V: TRBV6-6; size: -; J: TRBJ2-1; DNA: TGTGCCAGCAGTTACGACGCGAGCTCCTACAATGAGCAGTTCTTC; CDR3: CASSYDASSYNEQFF
D: -; V: TRBV30; size: -; J: TRBJ2-5; DNA: TGTGCCTGGAGACAGGGCCCAGAGACCCAGTACTTC; CDR3: CAWRQGPETQYF
D: -; V: TRBV7-8; size: -; J: TRBJ1-5; DNA: TGTGCCAGCAGCTTAGCGGGGGGAAGGGGGAGCAATCAGCCCCAGCATTTT; CDR3: CASSLAGGRGSNQPQHF
D: TRBD1; V: TRBV5-1; size: -; J: TRBJ1-6; DNA: TGCGCCAGCGGGACAGGGGACAATTCACCCCTCCACTTT; CDR3: CASGTGDNSPLHF
D: TRBD2; V: TRBV18; size: -; J: TRBJ2-1; DNA: TGTGCCAGCTCCTTGCAGCGGGAGCTCGGAGGGAATGAGCAGTTCTTC; CDR3: CASSLQRELGGNEQFF
D: -; V: TRBV18; size: -; J: TRBJ2-1; DNA: TGTGCCAGCTCACGTCCCCAAGGCGATGAGCAGTTCTTC; CDR3: CASSRPQGDEQFF
D: -; V: TRBV5-5; size: -; J: TRBJ1-2; DNA: TGTGCCAGCAGGGTTTCGTGGGAGGGATATGGCTACACCTTC; CDR3: CASRVSWEGYGYTF
D: -; V: TRBV7-9; size: few; J: TRBJ2-6; DNA: TGTGCCAGCAGCTTAGTGGCGGGACGGGGGCTCGGGGCCAACGTCCTGACTTTC; CDR3: CASSLVAGRGLGANVLTF
D: -; V: TRBV29-1; size: -; J: TRBJ2-6; DNA: TGCAGCGTGTTCTCTGGGGCCAACGTCCTGACTTTC; CDR3: CSVFSGANVLTF
D: -; V: TRBV5-6; size: -; J: TRBJ1-6; DNA: TGTGCCAGCAGCAGGGGGTCTAATTCACCCCTCCACTTT; CDR3: CASSRGSNSPLHF
D: -; V: TRBV30; size: -; J: TRBJ1-1; DNA: TGTGCCTGGACCACAGCCATGAACACTGAAGCTTTCTTT; CDR3: CAWTTAMNTEAFF
D: -; V: TRBV19; size: once; J: TRBJ2-3; DNA: TGTGCCAGTAGTGAGCCGGGGCCAGATACGCAGTATTTT; CDR3: CASSEPGPDTQYF
D: -; V: TRBV18; size: -; J: TRBJ1-2; DNA: TGTGCCAGCTCACCCCAGGGTTCCGACTATGGCTACACCTTC; CDR3: CASSPQGSDYGYTF
D: -; V: TRBV5-6; size: -; J: TRBJ2-3; DNA: TGTGCCAGCAGCTGGGAAGGGACACGCGGAGATACGCAGTATTTT; CDR3: CASSWEGTRGDTQYF
D: TRBD1; V: TRBV6-5; size: few; J: TRBJ2-2; DNA: TGTGCCAGCAGTTACGGGCAGGGGGCGATCGGGGAGCTGTTTTTT; CDR3: CASSYGQGAIGELFF
D: TRBD2; V: TRBV29-1; size: -; J: TRBJ2-1; DNA: TGCAGCGTTGATAGTAGCGGGAAGGATGAGCAGTTCTTC; CDR3: CSVDSSGKDEQFF
D: -; V: TRBV9; size: -; J: TRBJ2-1; DNA: TGTGCCAGCAGCGTAGAGCCTAGCAATGAGCAGTTCTTC; CDR3: CASSVEPSNEQFF
D: -; V: TRBV7-9; size: -; J: TRBJ2-3; DNA: TGTGCCAGCAGCCCTACAGGGTGGAACACAGATACGCAGTATTTT; CDR3: CASSPTGWNTDTQYF
D: TRBD1; V: TRBV18; size: -; J: TRBJ2-7; DNA: TGTGCCAGCGCGGCCGGGACAGGGGGCGACGAGCAGTACTTC; CDR3: CASAAGTGGDEQYF
D: -; V: TRBV29-1; size: -; J: TRBJ2-3; DNA: TGCAGCGTTGGGACCAAGCGTTTCACAGATACGCAGTATTTT; CDR3: CSVGTKRFTDTQYF
D: -; V: TRBV2; size: -; J: TRBJ1-1; DNA: TGTGCCAGCAGTGAATGGGGTGGGGGAAACACTGAAGCTTTCTTT; CDR3: CASSEWGGGNTEAFF
D: TRBD1; V: TRBV11-3; size: -; J: TRBJ2-2; DNA: TGTGCCAGCAGTCTACGGACAGGGGGGACCGGGGAGCTGTTTTTT; CDR3: CASSLRTGGTGELFF
D: -; V: TRBV6-5; size: -; J: TRBJ2-3; DNA: TGTGCCAGCACCAAGGGGGATGGCGCAGATACGCAGTATTTT; CDR3: CASTKGDGADTQYF
D: -; V: TRBV11-2; size: -; J: TRBJ1-6; DNA: TGTGCCAGCAGCCGGGGGGCCTCACCCCTCCACTTT; CDR3: CASSRGASPLHF
D: TRBD2; V: TRBV9; size: -; J: TRBJ2-7; DNA: TGTGCCAGCAGCGTAGGGACTAGTACCTACGAGCAGTACTTC; CDR3: CASSVGTSTYEQYF
D: TRBD1; V: TRBV11-2; size: -; J: TRBJ1-2; DNA: TGTGCCAGCAGCCAGGGGGAGTATGGCTACACCTTC; CDR3: CASSQGEYGYTF
D: TRBD1; V: TRBV19; size: -; J: TRBJ1-2; DNA: TGTGCCAGTAGTCCCAGACAGGGTGCTGGCTACACCTTC; CDR3: CASSPRQGAGYTF
D: -; V: TRBV2; size: once; J: TRBJ2-5; DNA: TGTGCCAGCGTCGCCGAAGGCCACCAAGAGACCCAGTACTTC; CDR3: CASVAEGHQETQYF
D: -; V: TRBV9; size: -; J: TRBJ2-7; DNA: TGTGCCAGCAGCGTAGGCCTAGCAAACTACGAGCAGTACTTC; CDR3: CASSVGLANYEQYF
D: TRBD1; V: TRBV27; size: -; J: TRBJ1-4; DNA: TGTGCCAGCAGTTTCGGACAGGCTAATGAAAAACTGTTTTTT; CDR3: CASSFGQANEKLFF
D: TRBD1; V: TRBV27; size: -; J: TRBJ1-6; DNA: TGTGCCAGCAGCCCAACACTACCGGGACAGGGGGAATCACCCCTCCACTTT; CDR3: CASSPTLPGQGESPLHF
D: TRBD2; V: TRBV13; size: few; J: TRBJ2-1; DNA: TGTGCCAGCAGCCTCCGCCGACTAGCGGGACAGTTCTTC; CDR3: CASSLRRLAGQFF
D: -; V: TRBV5-3; size: -; J: TRBJ2-2; DNA: TGTGCCAGAAGCTTAGGGGAATTTTGTGACGGGGAGCTGTTTTTT; CDR3: CARSLGEFCDGELFF
D: -; V: TRBV29-1; size: few; J: TRBJ1-4; DNA: TGCAGCGTCTCGGGAGGGAATGAAAAACTGTTTTTT; CDR3: CSVSGGNEKLFF
D: -; V: TRBV9; size: -; J: TRBJ2-6; DNA: TGTGCCAGCAGCGTAGGGGGGGCGCTTGGGGCCAACGTCCTGACTTTC; CDR3: CASSVGGALGANVLTF
D: -; V: TRBV5-3; size: -; J: TRBJ1-6; DNA: TGTGCCAGAAGAAACCCCCTATTTAAAGGGGATAATTCACCCCTCCACTTT; CDR3: CARRNPLFKGDNSPLHF
D: TRBD2; V: TRBV5-6; size: -; J: TRBJ2-2; DNA: TGTGCCAGCAGACCCCGGGGGGGCCCGAACACCGGGGAGCTGTTTTTT; CDR3: CASRPRGGPNTGELFF
D: TRBD2; V: TRBV10-3; size: -; J: TRBJ2-5; DNA: TGTGCCATCAGCGGGACTAGCGGGGGGGGCAGGGAGACCCAGTACTTC; CDR3: CAISGTSGGGRETQYF
D: -; V: TRBV19; size: -; J: TRBJ2-1; DNA: TGTGCCAGTAGTATTGGACAGAGCTCCTACAATGAGCAGTTCTTC; CDR3: CASSIGQSSYNEQFF